This T cell receptor (beta chain) derives from a study of tumor-infiltrating lymphocytes in primary liver carcinoma. The germline V gene has CDR1 SGHRS and CDR2 YFSETQ. The CDR3 is 13 amino acids. Trimming removed 2 bases from V and 9 bases from J; junction bases left unmatched: 7. The tissue used was unsorted bulk material of roughly 17-34 mg. RNA and DNA were co-extracted from it with the AllPrep DNA/RNA mini kit. A primer in the constant region served to generate TCR beta cDNA from around 500 ng of total RNA. Researchers made the TCR beta libraries by running three nested multiplex PCR rounds with slightly modified ARM-PCR. The first two PCR rounds used TRBV1-TRBV30 primers with a Cbeta primer, 10 cycles each. MiXCR was run by TCRdb on the multiplex PCR reads, yielding one entry per CDR3 protein. The sample includes about 41,000 distinct CDR3 sequences, around 70% seen only once; the top ten take about a fifth.

V and J are TRBV5-1 and TRBJ2-7; 8 nucleotides agree with TRBD2. The TCR was taken from a man aged 40-55 years with primary liver carcinoma and hepatitis B virus infection. The sample consisted of liver tumor tissue from sampling region 2. Subset indicated: tumor region T2, inferior pole. This CDR3 is CASSLAGVGGQYF. The DNA of the CDR3 is TGCGCCAGCAGCTTAGCGGGAGTAGGCGGGCAGTACTTC. Drawing the rest from reference TRBV5-1 and TRBJ2-7, the complete variable domain is KAGVTQTPRYLIKTRGQQVTLSCSPISGHRSVSWYQQTPGQGLQFLFEYFSETQRNKGNFPGRFSGRQFSNSRSEMNVSTLELGDSALYLCASSLAGVGGQYFGPGTRLTVT.